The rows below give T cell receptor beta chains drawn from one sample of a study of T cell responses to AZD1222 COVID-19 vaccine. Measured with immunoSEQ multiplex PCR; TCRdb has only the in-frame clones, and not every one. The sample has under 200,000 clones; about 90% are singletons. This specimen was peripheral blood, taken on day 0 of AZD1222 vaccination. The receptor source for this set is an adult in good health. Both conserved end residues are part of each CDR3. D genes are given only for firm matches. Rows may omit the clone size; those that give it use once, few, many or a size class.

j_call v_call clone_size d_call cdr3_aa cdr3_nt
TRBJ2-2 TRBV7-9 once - CASSLVGGAGELFF TGTGCCAGCAGCTTAGTAGGAGGGGCCGGGGAGCTGTTTTTT
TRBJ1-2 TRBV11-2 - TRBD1 CASRSDRGNYGYTF TGTGCCAGCAGATCTGACAGGGGGAACTATGGCTACACCTTC
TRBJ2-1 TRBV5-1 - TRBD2 CASSLASGGNEQFF TGCGCCAGCAGCTTGGCTAGCGGGGGGAATGAGCAGTTCTTC
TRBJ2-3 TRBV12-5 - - CASGLVLGGTDTQYF TGTGCTAGTGGTTTGGTACTAGGCGGCACAGATACGCAGTATTTT
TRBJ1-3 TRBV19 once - CASSHPLQQGRADF TGTGCCAGTAGTCACCCACTCCAGCAAGGCCGAGCGGATTTT
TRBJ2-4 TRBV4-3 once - CASSQDLVQTVAKNIQYF TGCGCCAGCAGCCAAGATCTTGTACAGACCGTAGCCAAAAACATTCAGTACTTC
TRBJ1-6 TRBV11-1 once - CASSLGTDSPLHF TGTGCCAGCAGCTTAGGAACAGACTCACCCCTCCACTTT
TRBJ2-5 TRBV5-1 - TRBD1 CASSPPGGVGETQYF TGCGCCAGCAGCCCGCCAGGGGGTGTCGGAGAGACCCAGTACTTC
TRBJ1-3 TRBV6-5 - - CASRPFREYGNTIYF TGTGCCAGCAGACCGTTTAGGGAGTACGGAAACACCATATATTTT
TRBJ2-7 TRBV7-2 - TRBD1 CASSLDRAGGEQYF TGTGCCAGCAGCTTGGACAGGGCGGGTGGGGAGCAGTACTTC
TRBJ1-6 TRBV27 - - CASSLGRYNSPLHF TGTGCCAGCAGTTTGGGGAGATATAATTCACCCCTCCACTTT
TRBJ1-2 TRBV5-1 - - CASSSGLRDDLNYGYTF TGCGCCAGCAGCTCGGGACTACGGGACGACCTTAACTATGGCTACACCTTC
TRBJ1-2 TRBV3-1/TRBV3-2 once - CASSQDGGYGYTF TGTGCCAGCAGCCAAGATGGAGGGTATGGCTACACCTTC
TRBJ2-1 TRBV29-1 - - CSVAGLVSYNEQFF TGCAGCGTTGCGGGACTGGTCTCCTACAATGAGCAGTTCTTC
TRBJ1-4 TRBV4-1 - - CASRPQADAGDEKLFF TGCGCCAGCAGGCCCCAGGCTGACGCAGGGGATGAAAAACTGTTTTTT
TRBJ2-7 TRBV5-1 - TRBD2 CASSQGTSGSFQYF TGCGCCAGCAGCCAGGGGACTAGCGGGAGTTTCCAGTACTTC
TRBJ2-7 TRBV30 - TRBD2 CAWSVSSGSEQYF TGTGCCTGGAGTGTAAGTAGCGGGAGCGAGCAGTACTTC
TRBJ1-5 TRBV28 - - CASRKTGYSNQPQHF TGTGCCAGCAGGAAGACAGGATATAGCAATCAGCCCCAGCATTTT
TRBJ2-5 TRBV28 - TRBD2 CASSSAGASGKETQYF TGTGCCAGCAGTTCGGCCGGAGCTAGCGGGAAAGAGACCCAGTACTTC
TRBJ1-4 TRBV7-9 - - CASSFQGPKSGKLFF TGTGCCAGCAGCTTCCAGGGACCCAAAAGCGGAAAACTGTTTTTT
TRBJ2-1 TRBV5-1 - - CASRRTDNEQFF TGCGCCAGCCGAAGAACGGACAATGAGCAGTTCTTC
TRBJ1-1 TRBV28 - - CASRLTGNTEAFF TGTGCCAGCAGGCTAACAGGGAACACTGAAGCTTTCTTT
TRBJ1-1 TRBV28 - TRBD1 CATGQVIPFVSEAFF TGTGCCACTGGACAGGTTATACCCTTCGTGTCTGAAGCTTTCTTT
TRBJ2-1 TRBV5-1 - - CASSLGSARSYNEQFF TGCGCCAGCAGCTTGGGTTCAGCGCGCTCCTACAATGAGCAGTTCTTC
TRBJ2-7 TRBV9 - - CASSPLTDPDYEQYF TGTGCCAGCAGCCCTCTCACGGACCCTGACTACGAGCAGTACTTC
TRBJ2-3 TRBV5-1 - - CASTEVESRNTDTQYF TGCGCCAGCACCGAGGTAGAGTCCCGAAACACAGATACGCAGTATTTT
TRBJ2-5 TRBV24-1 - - CATSDLGGTKGETQYF TGTGCCACCAGTGATTTAGGAGGTACTAAGGGAGAGACCCAGTACTTC
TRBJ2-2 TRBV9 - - CASSVAAGANTGELFF TGTGCCAGCAGCGTTGCGGCGGGCGCGAACACCGGGGAGCTGTTTTTT